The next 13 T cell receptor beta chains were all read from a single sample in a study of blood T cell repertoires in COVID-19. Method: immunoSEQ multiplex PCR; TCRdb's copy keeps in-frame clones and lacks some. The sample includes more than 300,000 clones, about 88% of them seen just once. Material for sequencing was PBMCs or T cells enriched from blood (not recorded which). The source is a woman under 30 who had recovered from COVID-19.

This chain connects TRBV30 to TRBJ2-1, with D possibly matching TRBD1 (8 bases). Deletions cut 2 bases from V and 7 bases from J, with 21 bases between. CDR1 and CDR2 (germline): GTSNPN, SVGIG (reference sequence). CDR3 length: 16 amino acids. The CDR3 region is CAWSTTGGGAGNEQFF. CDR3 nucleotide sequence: TGTGCCTGGAGTACTACAGGGGGGGGTGCAGGGAATGAGCAGTTCTTC. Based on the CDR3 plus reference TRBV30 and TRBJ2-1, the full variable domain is SQTIHQWPATLVQPVGSPLSLECTVEGTSNPNLYWYRQAAGRGLQLLFYSVGIGQISSEVPQNLSASRPQDRQFILSSKKLLLSDSGFYLCAWSTTGGGAGNEQFFGPGTRLTVL.

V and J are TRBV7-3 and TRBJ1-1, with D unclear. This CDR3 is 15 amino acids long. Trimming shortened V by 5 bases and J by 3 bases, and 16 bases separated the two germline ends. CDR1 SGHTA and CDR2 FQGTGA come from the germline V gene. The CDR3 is CASSPRRGRDTEAFF. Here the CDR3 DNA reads TGTGCCAGCAGCCCGAGGCGAGGGAGAGACACTGAAGCTTTCTTT.

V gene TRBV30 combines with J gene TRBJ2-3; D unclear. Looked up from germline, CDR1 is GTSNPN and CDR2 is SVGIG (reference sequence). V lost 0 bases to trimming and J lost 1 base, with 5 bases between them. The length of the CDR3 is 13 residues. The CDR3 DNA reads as TGTGCCTGGAGTGTAACTCGCACAGATACGCAGTATTTT. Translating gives CAWSVTRTDTQYF.

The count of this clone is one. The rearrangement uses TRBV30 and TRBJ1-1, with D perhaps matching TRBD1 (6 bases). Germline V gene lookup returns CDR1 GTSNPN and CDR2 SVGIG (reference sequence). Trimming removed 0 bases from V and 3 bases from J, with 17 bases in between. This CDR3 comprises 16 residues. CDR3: CAWSVLRGGRYTEAFF. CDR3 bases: TGTGCCTGGAGTGTACTGAGGGGGGGCCGTTACACTGAAGCTTTCTTT.

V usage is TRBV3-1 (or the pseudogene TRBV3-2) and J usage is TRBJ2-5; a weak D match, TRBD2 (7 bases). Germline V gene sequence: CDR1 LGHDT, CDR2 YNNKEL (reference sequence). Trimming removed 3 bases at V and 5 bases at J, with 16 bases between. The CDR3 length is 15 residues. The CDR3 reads CASSQADGGRETQYF. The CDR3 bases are TGTGCCAGCAGCCAGGCCGACGGGGGGCGTGAGACCCAGTACTTC.

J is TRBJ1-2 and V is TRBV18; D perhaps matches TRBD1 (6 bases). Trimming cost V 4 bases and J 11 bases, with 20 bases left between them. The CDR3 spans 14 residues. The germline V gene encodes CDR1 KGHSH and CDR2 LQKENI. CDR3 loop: CASSLQGFTGEYTF. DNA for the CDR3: TGTGCCAGCTCACTACAGGGATTCACTGGGGAGTACACCTTC.

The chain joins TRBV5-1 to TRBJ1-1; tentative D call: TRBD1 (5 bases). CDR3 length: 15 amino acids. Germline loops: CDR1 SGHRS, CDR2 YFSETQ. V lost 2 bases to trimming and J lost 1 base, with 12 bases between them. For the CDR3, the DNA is TGCGCCAGCAGCTTACAGGACCCAGGGAACACTGAAGCTTTCTTT. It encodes CASSLQDPGNTEAFF.

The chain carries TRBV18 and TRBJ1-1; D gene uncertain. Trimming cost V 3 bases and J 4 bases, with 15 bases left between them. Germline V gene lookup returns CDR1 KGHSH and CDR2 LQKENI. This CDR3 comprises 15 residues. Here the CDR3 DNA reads TGTGCCAGCTCACCCCCGCTAGGTTTCCCCACTGAAGCTTTCTTT. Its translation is CASSPPLGFPTEAFF. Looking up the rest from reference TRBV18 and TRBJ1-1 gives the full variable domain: NAGVMQNPRHLVRRRGQEARLRCSPMKGHSHVYWYRQLPEEGLKFMVYLQKENIIDESGMPKERFSAEFPKEGPSILRIQQVVRGDSAAYFCASSPPLGFPTEAFFGQGTRLTVV.

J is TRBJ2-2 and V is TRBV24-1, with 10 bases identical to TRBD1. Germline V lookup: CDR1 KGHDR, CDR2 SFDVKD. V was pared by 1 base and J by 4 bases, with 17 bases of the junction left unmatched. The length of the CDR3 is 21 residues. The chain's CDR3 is CATSDFPGTEGTGEFTGELFF. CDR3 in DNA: TGTGCCACCAGTGATTTCCCAGGGACGGAAGGGACAGGGGAGTTCACCGGGGAGCTGTTTTTT.

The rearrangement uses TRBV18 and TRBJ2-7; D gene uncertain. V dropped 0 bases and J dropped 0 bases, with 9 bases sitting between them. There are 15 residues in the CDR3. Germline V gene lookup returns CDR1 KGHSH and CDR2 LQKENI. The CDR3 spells CASSPPRKSSYEQYF. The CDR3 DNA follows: TGTGCCAGCTCACCACCGAGGAAGAGCTCCTACGAGCAGTACTTC.

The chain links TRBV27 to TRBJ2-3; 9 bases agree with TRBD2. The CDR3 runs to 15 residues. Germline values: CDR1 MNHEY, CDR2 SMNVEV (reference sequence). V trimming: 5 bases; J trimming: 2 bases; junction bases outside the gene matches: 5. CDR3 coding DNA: TGTGCCAGCAGTACAGCGGGGGGCTACACAGATACGCAGTATTTT. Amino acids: CASSTAGGYTDTQYF.

This CDR3 reads CASSNGGIHYNEQFF. The CDR3 coding sequence is TGTGCCAGCAGCAACGGGGGGATTCACTACAATGAGCAGTTCTTC. V and J are TRBV6-5 and TRBJ2-1; TRBD2 aligns across 7 bases. The CDR3 has 15 residues. In germline, CDR1 is MNHEY, CDR2 SVGAGI. V dropped 6 bases and J dropped 3; count of bases not matched to a gene: 8.

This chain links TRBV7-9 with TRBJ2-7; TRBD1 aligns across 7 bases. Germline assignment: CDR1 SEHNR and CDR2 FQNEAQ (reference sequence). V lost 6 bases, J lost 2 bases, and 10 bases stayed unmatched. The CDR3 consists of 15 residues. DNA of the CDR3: TGTGCCAGCAGTTCCACCGGGACAGCCCCCTACGAGCAGTACTTC. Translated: CASSSTGTAPYEQYF.